This TCR beta chain comes out of a study of T cell clones after liver transplantation. Turning to the study itself: As an antigen-independent comparator, third-party-reactive TCRbeta sequences came from pre-transplant mixed lymphocyte reactions. Until 12-24 months post-transplant, subjects got standard immunosuppression and no induction.

Comments on this clone: The target antigen is unknown.

The CDR3 runs to 14 residues. CDR1 SGHTA and CDR2 FQGNSA come from the germline V gene. Trimming removed 1 base at V and 4 bases at J, with 11 bases between. Clones were read by immunoSEQ multiplex PCR, and TCRdb kept only the in-frame ones, dropping some. This table holds about 120,000 clones, just over 90% found once. Study-level points and caveats: In 5 of 8 subjects, circulating graft-donor-reactive CD4 TCRbeta sequences fell significantly after transplant. In two subjects, few donor cells limited the measurable donor-reactive repertoire.

This chain connects TRBV7-2 to TRBJ2-7; TRBD1 might be the D (5 bases). Sequencing was performed on CD4+ T cells from blood, taken 12 months after liver transplant. The clonotype was recovered from a human patient who received a liver transplant. Some T cells may arise from the graft donor. The CDR3 DNA is TGTGCCAGCAGCTTAGAAGCAGGGCGGTACGAGCAGTACTTC. Its translation: CASSLEAGRYEQYF. The variable domain in full, with the rest retrieved from reference TRBV7-2 and TRBJ2-7, is GAGVSQSPSNKVTEKGKDVELRCDPISGHTALYWYRQSLGQGLEFLIYFQGNSAPDKSGLPSDRFSAERTGGSVSTLTIQRTQQEDSAVYLCASSLEAGRYEQYFGPGTRLTVT.